The text below deals with one T cell receptor (beta chain). V lost 7 bases to trimming and J lost 5 bases; unmatched junction nucleotides: 11. CDR3 length: 16 amino acids. CDR1 and CDR2 (germline): SNHLY, FYNNEI. Sequenced by immunoSEQ multiplex PCR; TCRdb stores in-frame clones only, minus some. The table lists roughly 250,000 clones, around nine tenths of them singletons. These data are taken from a study of blood T cell repertoires in COVID-19. The wider study: PBMCs, B-cell-depleted T cells, or T cells provided the cDNA or gDNA that made up the material.

The TCR sequence derives from a man aged 25-45 years with acute or convalescent COVID-19. The sequencing sample was made of peripheral blood. The chain has TRBV2 and TRBJ1-6; 7 bases fit TRBD1. The CDR3, as DNA: TGTGCCAGCAAGACAGGGATGGTTTTAAATAATTCACCCCTCCACTTT. Amino acids: CASKTGMVLNNSPLHF. Using reference TRBV2 and TRBJ1-6 for the parts outside the CDR3, the full variable domain is EPEVTQTPSHQVTQMGQEVILRCVPISNHLYFYWYRQILGQKVEFLVSFYNNEISEKSEIFDDQFSVERPDGSNFTLKIRSTKLEDSAMYFCASKTGMVLNNSPLHFGNGTRLTVT.